The 24 T cell receptor beta chains reported below all come from one sample, sequenced in a study of cytomegalovirus exposure and HLA in healthy donors. Here immunoSEQ multiplex PCR was the method, and the copy in TCRdb shows in-frame clones only, minus some. The sample lists more than 85,000 clones; about 95% were seen once. The source material was PBMCs. The receptors here all came from a woman between 18 and 29 years old in good health and CMV-seronegative.

The genes are TRBV15 and TRBJ1-1, with D unresolved. The CDR3 length is 13 residues. Germline CDR1 is LNHNV and CDR2 is YYDKDF (reference sequence). The ends were cut back, 1 base at V and 3 bases at J, with 6 bases in the middle. The CDR3 region is CATSRVGDTEAFF. In DNA, the CDR3 is TGTGCCACCAGCAGAGTCGGGGACACTGAAGCTTTCTTT.

For this clone: A read error may produce the germline difference seen at one junction end. The rearrangement uses TRBV7-2 and TRBJ2-7, with 9 bases fitting TRBD1. Germline CDR1 and CDR2: SGHTA and FQGNSA. CDR3 size: 14 residues. The CDR3 nucleotides read TGTGCCAGCACCTTACGGACAGGGGTCGACGAGCAGTACTTC. It specifies CASTLRTGVDEQYF.

The V gene is TRBV27, the J gene TRBJ2-1; no firm D call. The V and J ends lost 4 bases and 9 bases respectively, with 16 bases between them. This CDR3 comprises 14 residues. From germline, CDR1 is MNHEY and CDR2 SMNVEV (reference sequence). The chain's CDR3 is CASSYGQNLGEQFF. DNA of the CDR3: TGTGCCAGCAGTTATGGGCAGAACCTCGGTGAGCAGTTCTTC.

The chain recombines TRBV5-1 with TRBJ2-7; no definite D call. There are 15 residues in the CDR3. With 0 bases removed from V and 5 bases from J, the gap between germline ends came to 15 bases. CDR1 SGHRS and CDR2 YFSETQ come from the germline V gene. For the CDR3, the DNA is TGCGCCAGCAGCTTGGGTGTGGCAGGTCAAGACGAGCAGTACTTC. Translated: CASSLGVAGQDEQYF.

This chain joins TRBV4-3 and TRBJ1-2, with 10 bases matching TRBD1. The CDR3 loop spans 19 amino acids. The germline CDR1 and CDR2 sequences are LGHNA and YSLEER. V lost 0 bases and J lost 4; bases outside the gene matches: 14. The CDR3 region is CASSQESSRDRGFPYGYTF. The CDR3 region has the DNA TGCGCCAGCAGCCAAGAATCGTCGCGGGACAGGGGTTTCCCCTATGGCTACACCTTC.

The J gene is TRBJ2-7, the V gene TRBV5-1; TRBD1 matches at 9 bases. Trimming at V came to 4 bases and at J to 6 bases, leaving 8 bases not matched to a gene. This CDR3 has 14 amino acids. Germline CDR1 SGHRS, CDR2 YFSETQ. CDR3 coding DNA: TGCGCCAGCAGCACCCCGGGACAGGGTCGCGAGCAGTACTTC. Amino acids: CASSTPGQGREQYF.

This clone was detected only a few times. This chain uses TRBV15 with TRBJ2-7, with D possibly matching TRBD2 (5 bases). V was cut by 1 base and J by 4 bases, with 11 bases left in between. The CDR3 covers 14 residues. The germline CDR1 and CDR2 sequences are LNHNV and YYDKDF (reference sequence). The DNA of the CDR3 is TGTGCCACCAGCAGAGGACCCGGGAATTACGAGCAGTACTTC. It yields the protein CATSRGPGNYEQYF. Looking up the rest from reference TRBV15 and TRBJ2-7 gives the full variable domain: DAMVIQNPRYQVTQFGKPVTLSCSQTLNHNVMYWYQQKSSQAPKLLFHYYDKDFNNEADTPDNFQSRRPNTSFCFLDIRSPGLGDTAMYLCATSRGPGNYEQYFGPGTRLTVT.

The chain employs TRBV18 and TRBJ2-7; 10 bases are shared with TRBD2. The CDR3 is 15 residues long. With 0 bases clipped from V and 4 bases from J, the junction kept 3 bases outside the gene matches. Germline V gene lookup returns CDR1 KGHSH and CDR2 LQKENI. CDR3 sequence reads: CASSPPSSGRYEQYF. Here the CDR3 DNA reads TGTGCCAGCTCACCACCGTCTAGCGGGAGATACGAGCAGTACTTC. Drawing the rest from reference TRBV18 and TRBJ2-7, the complete variable domain is NAGVMQNPRHLVRRRGQEARLRCSPMKGHSHVYWYRQLPEEGLKFMVYLQKENIIDESGMPKERFSAEFPKEGPSILRIQQVVRGDSAAYFCASSPPSSGRYEQYFGPGTRLTVT.

V is TRBV6-5 and J is TRBJ2-7; D may be TRBD1 (6 bases). Trimming took 0 bases from V and 7 from J, leaving 10 bases between them. CDR3 length: 13 residues. Germline CDR1 is MNHEY and CDR2 is SVGAGI. In DNA form, the CDR3 reads TGTGCCAGCAGTTACTCGATGGGGACAGAGCAGTACTTC. This sequence encodes CASSYSMGTEQYF.

V and J are TRBV4-1 and TRBJ2-5; possibly TRBD2 for D (6 bases). Trimming removed 5 bases from V and 1 base from J, with 14 bases in between. This CDR3 comprises 15 residues. From germline, CDR1 is MGHRA and CDR2 YSYEKL. The CDR3 reads CASSGTAGTQETQYF. As DNA, the CDR3 is TGCGCCAGCAGCGGGACCGCGGGGACCCAAGAGACCCAGTACTTC.

V and J are TRBV25-1 and TRBJ1-2, with TRBD1 matching over 8 bases. Losses at the gene ends were 3 bases for V and 6 bases for J; bases not matched to a gene: 9. This CDR3 contains 15 residues. Germline CDR1 and CDR2: MGHDK and SYGVNS. The CDR3 spells CASSDLFRTGNGYTF. As DNA, the CDR3 is TGTGCCAGCAGTGATTTATTTCGGACAGGGAATGGCTACACCTTC.

V and J are TRBV5-4 and TRBJ1-3, with 7 bases identical to TRBD1. V shed 0 bases, J shed 4 bases, and the junction held 7 bases outside the gene matches. CDR1 is SGHNT and CDR2 is YYREEE in the germline V gene (reference sequence). CDR3 length: 16 residues. The CDR3 bases are TGTGCCAGCAGCTTGGATAAGGGGGCAGGAGGAAACACCATATATTTT. This codes for CASSLDKGAGGNTIYF.

This chain uses TRBV30 with TRBJ1-5; D not certain. Trimming removed 1 base from V and 5 bases from J, with 9 bases in between. The CDR3 is 13 residues long. The germline CDR1 and CDR2 sequences are GTSNPN and SVGIG (reference sequence). CDR3 DNA: TGTGCCTGGAGTGACTTCTTGGATCAGCCCCAGCATTTT. It translates to CAWSDFLDQPQHF.

J is TRBJ2-7 and V is TRBV18; TRBD2 aligns across 13 bases. Germline CDR1 and CDR2: KGHSH and LQKENI. Trimming took 4 bases from V and 3 from J; bases not matched to a gene: 9. The CDR3 has 17 residues. The CDR3 region has the DNA TGTGCCAGCTCACGACAGAGGACTAGCGGGAGTGTCTACGAGCAGTACTTC. Protein sequence: CASSRQRTSGSVYEQYF.

J is TRBJ2-7 and V is TRBV6-4, with D possibly TRBD1 on 5 matching bases. CDR3 length: 13 amino acids. V lost 6 bases to trimming and J lost 4 bases, with 13 bases between them. Germline-derived CDR1 and CDR2 are MRHNA and SNTAGT. The CDR3 region has the DNA TGTGCCAGCAGCGAACAGCAGGGTTACGAGCAGTACTTC. Translated, it gives CASSEQQGYEQYF.

The chain is built from TRBV11-3 and TRBJ2-7, with D maybe TRBD2 (6 bases). Germline V gene lookup returns CDR1 SGHNT and CDR2 YENEEA. The V end was cut by 0 bases, the J end by 6 bases, with 12 bases between. This CDR3 comprises 14 residues. The CDR3 nucleotides are TGTGCCAGCAGCTTAGAGGGAGGTTCGGCCGAGCAGTACTTC. Its translation: CASSLEGGSAEQYF.

The genes are TRBV18 and TRBJ1-5; D is unresolved. Per germline, CDR1 KGHSH and CDR2 LQKENI. Deletions cut 6 bases from V and 4 bases from J, with 16 bases between. This CDR3 is built from 15 residues. The CDR3 DNA reads TGTGCCAGCTCTCCCGAGACGGGATTGAATCAGCCCCAGCATTTT. Translated: CASSPETGLNQPQHF. The entire variable domain, with the rest obtained from reference TRBV18 and TRBJ1-5, is as follows: NAGVMQNPRHLVRRRGQEARLRCSPMKGHSHVYWYRQLPEEGLKFMVYLQKENIIDESGMPKERFSAEFPKEGPSILRIQQVVRGDSAAYFCASSPETGLNQPQHFGDGTRLSIL.

This clone was recorded only once. V usage is TRBV6-6 and J usage is TRBJ1-4, with D maybe TRBD1 (5 bases). Trimming pared 4 bases from V and 0 bases from J, leaving 12 bases between. Germline loops: CDR1 MNHNY, CDR2 SVGAGI (reference sequence). This CDR3 contains 16 residues. The CDR3, as DNA: TGTGCCAGCAGTTCGACGACAGCTGCAACTAATGAAAAACTGTTTTTT. Translation gives CASSSTTAATNEKLFF.

This clone was found a few times. This chain uses TRBV18 with TRBJ1-1; no clear D gene. CDR3 length equals 16 residues. Deletions cut 6 bases from V and 4 bases from J, with 21 bases between. Germline CDR1 is KGHSH and CDR2 is LQKENI. In DNA form, the CDR3 reads TGTGCCAGCTCCCTATGGGCCGACGGGATGGGCACTGAAGCTTTCTTT. This encodes CASSLWADGMGTEAFF.

J is TRBJ1-1 and V is TRBV4-1; no clear D. The CDR3 has 13 amino acids. Trimming pared 0 bases from V and 1 base from J, leaving 3 bases between. The germline CDR1 and CDR2 sequences are MGHRA and YSYEKL. CDR3 sequence (DNA): TGCGCCAGCAGCCAAGATAAGAACACTGAAGCTTTCTTT. It is translated as CASSQDKNTEAFF.

V and J are TRBV7-2 and TRBJ1-4; 11 positions match TRBD1. The CDR3 sequence is 15 residues long. V lost 4 bases to trimming and J lost 11 bases; unmatched junction nucleotides: 9. The germline CDR1 and CDR2 sequences are SGHTA and FQGNSA. Here the CDR3 DNA reads TGTGCCAGCAGCTCCGGGACAGGGGGTAGCCGGAAACTGTTTTTT. Its protein product is CASSSGTGGSRKLFF.

The CDR3: CASSPRTANSYEQYF. The CDR3 region has the DNA TGCGCCAGCAGCCCAAGGACAGCCAACTCCTACGAGCAGTACTTC. This chain joins TRBV5-1 and TRBJ2-7; D is perhaps TRBD1 (6 bases). Trimming shortened V by 4 bases and J by 0 bases, and 14 bases separated the two germline ends. CDR1 is SGHRS, CDR2 YFSETQ, per germline. The CDR3 has 15 amino acids.

This clone was detected once. V usage is TRBV27 and J usage is TRBJ2-4, with a possible D match to TRBD2 (6 bases). This CDR3 has 12 amino acids. V lost 6 bases to trimming and J lost 6 bases, with 9 bases between them. Germline CDR1 is MNHEY and CDR2 is SMNVEV (reference sequence). The DNA of the CDR3 is TGTGCCAGCAGCCGGGACTCAAACATTCAGTACTTC. Protein product: CASSRDSNIQYF.

This chain links TRBV6-1 with TRBJ2-1; D gene unclear. The length of the CDR3 is 15 residues. Germline assignment: CDR1 MNHNS and CDR2 SASEGT. Deletions cut 4 bases from V and 0 bases from J, with 10 bases between. CDR3 in amino acids: CASSALESSYNEQFF. CDR3 DNA sequence: TGTGCCAGCAGTGCGCTCGAGAGCTCCTACAATGAGCAGTTCTTC.